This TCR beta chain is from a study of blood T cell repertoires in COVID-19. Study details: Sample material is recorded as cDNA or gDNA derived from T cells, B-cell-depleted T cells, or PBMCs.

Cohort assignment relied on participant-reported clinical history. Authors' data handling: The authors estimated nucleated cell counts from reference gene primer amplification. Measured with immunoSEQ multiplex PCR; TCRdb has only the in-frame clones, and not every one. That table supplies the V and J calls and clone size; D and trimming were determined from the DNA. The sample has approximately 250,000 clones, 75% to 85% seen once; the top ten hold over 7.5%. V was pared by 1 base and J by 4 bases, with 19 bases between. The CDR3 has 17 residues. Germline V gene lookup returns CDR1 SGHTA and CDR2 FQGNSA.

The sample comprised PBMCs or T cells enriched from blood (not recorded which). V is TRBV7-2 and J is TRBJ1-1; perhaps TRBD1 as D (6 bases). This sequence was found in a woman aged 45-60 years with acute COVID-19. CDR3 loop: CASSLVGRGGASTEAFF. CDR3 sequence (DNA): TGTGCCAGCAGCTTAGTGGGCCGGGGGGGCGCGAGCACTGAAGCTTTCTTT. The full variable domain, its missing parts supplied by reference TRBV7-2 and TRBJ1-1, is GAGVSQSPSNKVTEKGKDVELRCDPISGHTALYWYRQSLGQGLEFLIYFQGNSAPDKSGLPSDRFSAERTGGSVSTLTIQRTQQEDSAVYLCASSLVGRGGASTEAFFGQGTRLTVV.